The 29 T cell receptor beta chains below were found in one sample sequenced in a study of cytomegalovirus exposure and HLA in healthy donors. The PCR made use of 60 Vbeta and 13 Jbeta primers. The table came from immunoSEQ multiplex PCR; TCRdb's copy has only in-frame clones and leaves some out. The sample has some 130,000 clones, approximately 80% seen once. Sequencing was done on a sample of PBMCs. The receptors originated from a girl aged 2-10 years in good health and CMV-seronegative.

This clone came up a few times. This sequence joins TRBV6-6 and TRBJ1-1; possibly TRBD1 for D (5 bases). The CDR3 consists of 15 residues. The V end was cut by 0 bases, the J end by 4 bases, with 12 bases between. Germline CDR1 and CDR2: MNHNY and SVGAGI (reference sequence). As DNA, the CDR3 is TGTGCCAGCAGTTACTCGCAGGGAATACCCACTGAAGCTTTCTTT. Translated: CASSYSQGIPTEAFF.

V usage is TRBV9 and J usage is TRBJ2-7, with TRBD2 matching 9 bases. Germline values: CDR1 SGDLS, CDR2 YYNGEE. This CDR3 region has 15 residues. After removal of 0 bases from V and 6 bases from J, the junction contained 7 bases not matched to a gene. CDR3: CASSVEGLAFSEQYF. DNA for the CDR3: TGTGCCAGCAGCGTAGAGGGACTAGCTTTTTCCGAGCAGTACTTC. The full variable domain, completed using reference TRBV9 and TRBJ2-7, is DSGVTQTPKHLITATGQRVTLRCSPRSGDLSVYWYQQSLDQGLQFLIQYYNGEERAKGNILERFSAQQFPDLHSELNLSSLELGDSALYFCASSVEGLAFSEQYFGPGTRLTVT.

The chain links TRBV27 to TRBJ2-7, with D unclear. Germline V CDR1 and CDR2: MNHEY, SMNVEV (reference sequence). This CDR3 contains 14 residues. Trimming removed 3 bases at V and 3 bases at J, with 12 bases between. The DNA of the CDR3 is TGTGCCAGCAGTTTCTTGTACCGAGGCTACGAGCAGTACTTC. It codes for CASSFLYRGYEQYF.

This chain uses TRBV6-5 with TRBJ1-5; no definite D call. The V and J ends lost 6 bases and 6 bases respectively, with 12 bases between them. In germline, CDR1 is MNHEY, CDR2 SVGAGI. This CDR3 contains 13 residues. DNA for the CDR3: TGTGCCAGCAGCTTGAGGGTTGGTCAGCCCCAGCATTTT. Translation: CASSLRVGQPQHF.

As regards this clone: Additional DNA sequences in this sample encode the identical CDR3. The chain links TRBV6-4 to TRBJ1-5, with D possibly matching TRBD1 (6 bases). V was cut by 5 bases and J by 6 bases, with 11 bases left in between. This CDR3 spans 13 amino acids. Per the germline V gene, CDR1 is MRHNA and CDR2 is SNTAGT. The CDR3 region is CASSTGSTQPQHF. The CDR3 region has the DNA TGTGCCAGCAGTACAGGGTCGACTCAGCCCCAGCATTTT.

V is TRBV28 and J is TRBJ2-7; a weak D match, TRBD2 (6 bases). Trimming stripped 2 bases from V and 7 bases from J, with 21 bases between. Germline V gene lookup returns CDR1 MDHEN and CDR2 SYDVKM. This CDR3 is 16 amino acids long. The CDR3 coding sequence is TGTGCCAGCAGTTTACTGAACCGGGACTCGTCAAGGGAGCAGTACTTC. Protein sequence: CASSLLNRDSSREQYF.

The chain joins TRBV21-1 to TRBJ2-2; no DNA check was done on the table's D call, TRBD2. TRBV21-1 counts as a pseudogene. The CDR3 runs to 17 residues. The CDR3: CASSKEALAPNTGELFF. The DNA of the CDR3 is TGTGCCAGCAGCAAAGAGGCGCTAGCACCGAACACCGGGGAGCTGTTTTTT.

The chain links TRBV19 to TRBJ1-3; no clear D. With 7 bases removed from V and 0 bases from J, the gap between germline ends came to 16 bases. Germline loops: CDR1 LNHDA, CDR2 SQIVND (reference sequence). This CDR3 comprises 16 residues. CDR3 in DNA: TGTGCCAGTACCTCGTCCAGGATGAGCTCTGGAAACACCATATATTTT. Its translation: CASTSSRMSSGNTIYF.

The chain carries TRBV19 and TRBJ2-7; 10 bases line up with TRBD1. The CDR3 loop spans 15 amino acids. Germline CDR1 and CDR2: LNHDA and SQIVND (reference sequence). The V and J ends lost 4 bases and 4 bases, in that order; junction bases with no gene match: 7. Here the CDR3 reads CASSNRDRGPYEQYF. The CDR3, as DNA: TGTGCCAGTAGTAACCGAGACAGGGGGCCATACGAGCAGTACTTC.

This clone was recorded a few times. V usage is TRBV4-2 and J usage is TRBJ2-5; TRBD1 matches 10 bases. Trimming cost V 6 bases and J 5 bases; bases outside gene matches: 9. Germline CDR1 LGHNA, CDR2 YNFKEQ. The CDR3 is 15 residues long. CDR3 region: CASRSDRGPGETQYF. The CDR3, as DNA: TGTGCCAGCAGGTCAGACAGGGGGCCGGGGGAGACCCAGTACTTC.

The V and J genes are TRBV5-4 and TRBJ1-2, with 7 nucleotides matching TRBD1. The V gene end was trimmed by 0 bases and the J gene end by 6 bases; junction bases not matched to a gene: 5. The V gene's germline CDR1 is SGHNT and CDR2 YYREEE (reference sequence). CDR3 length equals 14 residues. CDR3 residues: CASSLVEGAHGYTF. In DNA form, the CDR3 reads TGTGCCAGCAGCTTGGTCGAGGGGGCGCATGGCTACACCTTC.

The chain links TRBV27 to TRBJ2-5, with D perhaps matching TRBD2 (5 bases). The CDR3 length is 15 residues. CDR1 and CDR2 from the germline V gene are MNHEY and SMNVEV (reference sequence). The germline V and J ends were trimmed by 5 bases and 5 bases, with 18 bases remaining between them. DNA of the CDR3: TGTGCCAGCAGTCCATTCCGGGGTAGTGGGGAGACCCAGTACTTC. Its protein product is CASSPFRGSGETQYF.

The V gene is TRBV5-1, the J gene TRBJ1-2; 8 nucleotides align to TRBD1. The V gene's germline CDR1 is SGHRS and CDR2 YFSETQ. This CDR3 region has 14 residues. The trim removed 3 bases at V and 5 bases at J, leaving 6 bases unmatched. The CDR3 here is CASSSGQGSYGYTF. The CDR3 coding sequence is TGCGCCAGCAGCTCTGGACAGGGAAGTTATGGCTACACCTTC. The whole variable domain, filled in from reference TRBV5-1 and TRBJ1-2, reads KAGVTQTPRYLIKTRGQQVTLSCSPISGHRSVSWYQQTPGQGLQFLFEYFSETQRNKGNFPGRFSGRQFSNSRSEMNVSTLELGDSALYLCASSSGQGSYGYTFGSGTRLTVV.

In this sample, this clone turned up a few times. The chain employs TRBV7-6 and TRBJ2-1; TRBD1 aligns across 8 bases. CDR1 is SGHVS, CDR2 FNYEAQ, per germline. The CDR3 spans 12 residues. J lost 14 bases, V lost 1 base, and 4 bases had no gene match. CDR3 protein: CASSLVDRGKFF. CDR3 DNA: TGTGCCAGCAGCTTAGTCGACAGGGGAAAGTTCTTC. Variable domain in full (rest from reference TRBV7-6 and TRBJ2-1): GAGVSQSPRYKVTKRGQDVALRCDPISGHVSLYWYRQALGQGPEFLTYFNYEAQQDKSGLPNDRFSAERPEGSISTLTIQRTEQRDSAMYRCASSLVDRGKFFGPGTRLTVL.

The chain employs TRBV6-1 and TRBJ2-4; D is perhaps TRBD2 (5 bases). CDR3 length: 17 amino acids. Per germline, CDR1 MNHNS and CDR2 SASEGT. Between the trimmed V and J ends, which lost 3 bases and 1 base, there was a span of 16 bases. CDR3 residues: CASSENWGVGAKNIQYF. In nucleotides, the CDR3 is TGTGCCAGCAGTGAGAATTGGGGAGTAGGGGCCAAAAACATTCAGTACTTC.

The DNA for the CDR3 is TGCGCCAGCAGCCCACGAAACGGAGACACGCAGTATTTT. Its translation: CASSPRNGDTQYF. The V and J genes are TRBV4-3 and TRBJ2-3; D not resolved. This CDR3 region has 13 residues. Germline V gene lookup returns CDR1 LGHNA and CDR2 YSLEER. The V gene lost 4 bases and the J gene lost 9 bases, with 14 bases spanning the gap.

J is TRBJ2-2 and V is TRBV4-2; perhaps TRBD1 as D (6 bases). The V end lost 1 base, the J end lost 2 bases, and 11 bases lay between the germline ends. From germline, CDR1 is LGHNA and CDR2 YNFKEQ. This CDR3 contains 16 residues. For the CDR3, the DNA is TGTGCCAGCAGCCAAGTCTCGACAGGAAACACCGGGGAGCTGTTTTTT. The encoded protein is CASSQVSTGNTGELFF.

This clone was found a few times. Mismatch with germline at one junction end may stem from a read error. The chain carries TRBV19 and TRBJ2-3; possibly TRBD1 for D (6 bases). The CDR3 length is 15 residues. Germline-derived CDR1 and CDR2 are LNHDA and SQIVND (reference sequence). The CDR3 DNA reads TGTGCCAGTAGTACCTCTTTGGACAGCACGGATACGCAGTATTTT. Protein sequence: CASSTSLDSTDTQYF.

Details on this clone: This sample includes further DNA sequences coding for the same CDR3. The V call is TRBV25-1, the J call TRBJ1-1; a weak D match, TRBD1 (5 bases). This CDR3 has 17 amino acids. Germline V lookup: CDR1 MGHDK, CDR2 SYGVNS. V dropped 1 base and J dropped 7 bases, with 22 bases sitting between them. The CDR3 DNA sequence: TGTGCCAGCAGTGAATGGGGTACAGGCACCGGTGAGGTTGAAGCTTTCTTT. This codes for CASSEWGTGTGEVEAFF.

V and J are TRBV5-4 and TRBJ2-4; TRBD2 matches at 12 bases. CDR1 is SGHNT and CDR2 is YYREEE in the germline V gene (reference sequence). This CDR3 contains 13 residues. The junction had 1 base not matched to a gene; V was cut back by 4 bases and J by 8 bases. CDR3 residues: CASSLAGGDIQYF. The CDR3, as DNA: TGTGCCAGCAGCCTAGCGGGAGGGGACATTCAGTACTTC.

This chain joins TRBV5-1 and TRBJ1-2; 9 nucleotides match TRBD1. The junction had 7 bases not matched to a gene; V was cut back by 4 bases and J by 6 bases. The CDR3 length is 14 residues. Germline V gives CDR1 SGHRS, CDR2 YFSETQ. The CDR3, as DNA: TGCGCCAGCAGCACCGGGACAGGGAAAGATGGCTACACCTTC. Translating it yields CASSTGTGKDGYTF. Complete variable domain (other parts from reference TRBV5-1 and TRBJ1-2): KAGVTQTPRYLIKTRGQQVTLSCSPISGHRSVSWYQQTPGQGLQFLFEYFSETQRNKGNFPGRFSGRQFSNSRSEMNVSTLELGDSALYLCASSTGTGKDGYTFGSGTRLTVV.

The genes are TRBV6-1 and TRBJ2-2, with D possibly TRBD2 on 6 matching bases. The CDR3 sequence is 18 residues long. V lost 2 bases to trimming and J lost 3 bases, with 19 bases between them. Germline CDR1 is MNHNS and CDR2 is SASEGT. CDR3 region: CASSEWIIGTLYTGELFF. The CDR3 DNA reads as TGTGCCAGCAGTGAATGGATTATCGGGACTCTTTACACCGGGGAGCTGTTTTTT.

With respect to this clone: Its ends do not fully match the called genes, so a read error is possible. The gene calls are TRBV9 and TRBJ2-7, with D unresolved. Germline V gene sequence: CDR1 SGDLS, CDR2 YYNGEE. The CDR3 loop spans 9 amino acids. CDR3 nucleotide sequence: TGTGCCAGCAGCGTAGTCAGCGTCTTC. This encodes CASSVVSVF. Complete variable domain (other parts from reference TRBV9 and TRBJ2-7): DSGVTQTPKHLITATGQRVTLRCSPRSGDLSVYWYQQSLDQGLQFLIQYYNGEERAKGNILERFSAQQFPDLHSELNLSSLELGDSALYFCASSVVSVFGPGTRLTVT.

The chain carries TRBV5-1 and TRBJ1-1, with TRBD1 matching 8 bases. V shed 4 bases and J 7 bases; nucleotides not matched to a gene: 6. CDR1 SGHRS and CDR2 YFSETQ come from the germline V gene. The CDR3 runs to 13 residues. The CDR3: CASSAKTGDEAFF. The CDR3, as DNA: TGCGCCAGCAGCGCGAAGACAGGGGATGAAGCTTTCTTT.

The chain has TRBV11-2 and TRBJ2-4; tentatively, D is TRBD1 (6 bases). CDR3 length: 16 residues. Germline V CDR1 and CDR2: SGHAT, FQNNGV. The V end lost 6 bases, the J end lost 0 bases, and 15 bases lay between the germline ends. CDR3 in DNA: TGTGCCAGCAGTCGACCGGGACATCAAGCCAAAAACATTCAGTACTTC. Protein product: CASSRPGHQAKNIQYF.

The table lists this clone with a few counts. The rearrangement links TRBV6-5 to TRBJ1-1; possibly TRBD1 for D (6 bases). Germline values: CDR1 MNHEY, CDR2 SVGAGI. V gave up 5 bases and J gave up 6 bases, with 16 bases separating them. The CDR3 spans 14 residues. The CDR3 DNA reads TGTGCCAGCAGTCCCATGACAGGCGGGCCTGAAGCTTTCTTT. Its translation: CASSPMTGGPEAFF.

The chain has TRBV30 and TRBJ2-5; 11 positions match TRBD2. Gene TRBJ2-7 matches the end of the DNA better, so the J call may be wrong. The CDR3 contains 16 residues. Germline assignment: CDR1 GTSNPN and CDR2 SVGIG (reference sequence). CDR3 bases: TGTGCCTGCCTGGGGGATGGGACTAGCGGCTCCTACGAGCAGTACTTC. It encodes CACLGDGTSGSYEQYF.

The CDR3: CASSISANYGYTF. The CDR3 DNA sequence: TGTGCCAGCAGCATATCCGCGAACTATGGCTACACCTTC. The chain carries TRBV28 and TRBJ1-2; no clear D. This CDR3 spans 13 amino acids. The germline V and J ends were trimmed by 6 bases and 2 bases, with 10 bases remaining between them. The germline V gene has CDR1 MDHEN and CDR2 SYDVKM.

CDR3 nucleotide sequence: TGTGCCAGCAGTTACTCGAGCTACGAGCAGTACTTC. Amino acids: CASSYSSYEQYF. This chain joins TRBV6-6 and TRBJ2-7; D is unclear. Deletions cut 0 bases from V and 3 bases from J, with 3 bases between. The V gene's germline CDR1 is MNHNY and CDR2 SVGAGI (reference sequence). The length of the CDR3 is 12 residues.